The next 27 T cell receptor beta chains were all read from a single sample in a study of tissue T cells after allogeneic stem cell transplantation. This table comes from immunoSEQ multiplex PCR, and its TCRdb copy is limited to in-frame clones, with some not included. The data contain just over 800 clones, roughly 44% of them singletons. The sequences come from ileal tissue, collected at autopsy. The receptors here all came from a female patient aged 40-75 years with steroid-refractory graft-versus-host disease after an allogeneic stem cell transplant. Some T cells may have originated in the graft donor.

This clone was detected only a few times. The gene calls are TRBV4-1 and TRBJ1-2; D is ambiguous. Germline V gene sequence: CDR1 MGHRA, CDR2 YSYEKL. The CDR3 sequence is 12 residues long. V was shortened by 1 base and J by 7 bases, with 7 bases between the two germline ends. Here the CDR3 reads CASSQVGGGYTF. CDR3 in DNA: TGCGCCAGCAGCCAAGTCGGAGGTGGCTACACCTTC.

The chain uses TRBV6-5 and TRBJ2-7, with 9 positions matching TRBD1. The CDR3 is made up of 14 amino acids. Per the germline V gene, CDR1 is MNHEY and CDR2 is SVGAGI. Germline trimming cut 7 bases from V and 4 bases from J; bases unmatched to any gene: 8. CDR3 nucleotides: TGTGCCAGCACCCCGGACAGGGGAGGATACGAGCAGTACTTC. Protein: CASTPDRGGYEQYF.

This sequence joins TRBV5-1 and TRBJ2-1; tentatively, D is TRBD2 (6 bases). This CDR3 comprises 13 residues. Germline V gives CDR1 SGHRS, CDR2 YFSETQ. V was trimmed by 3 bases and J by 9 bases, leaving 13 bases between them. Here the CDR3 DNA reads TGCGCCAGCAGCTGGGTCTCGGAGGGTGAGCAGTTCTTC. Translated: CASSWVSEGEQFF.

This clone was counted only a few times. The chain recombines TRBV4-1 with TRBJ2-6; D is unclear. CDR3 length equals 16 residues. Germline V lookup: CDR1 MGHRA, CDR2 YSYEKL. Trimming removed 1 base from V and 1 base from J, with 8 bases in between. For the CDR3, the DNA is TGCGCCAGCAGCCAAGTCCAGCTTTCTGGGGCCAACGTCCTGACTTTC. Protein: CASSQVQLSGANVLTF.

This chain's CDR3 is CATSRQPVDTQYF. The DNA of the CDR3 is TGTGCCACCAGCCGGCAGCCCGTGGATACGCAGTATTTT. This rearrangement joins TRBV15 to TRBJ2-3; D remains ambiguous. The germline V gene encodes CDR1 LNHNV and CDR2 YYDKDF (reference sequence). CDR3 length: 13 residues. The V end lost 5 bases, the J end lost 6 bases, and 12 bases lay between the germline ends.

The gene calls are TRBV18 and TRBJ1-2, with D unresolved. Deletions cut 2 bases from V and 4 bases from J, with 5 bases between. This CDR3 contains 12 residues. Germline V gene data show CDR1 as KGHSH and CDR2 as LQKENI. DNA of the CDR3: TGTGCCAGCTCACCAGACCTCTATGGCTACACCTTC. This gives the protein CASSPDLYGYTF.

The chain is built from TRBV6-5 and TRBJ1-4; 8 bases are shared with TRBD1. The germline V gene encodes CDR1 MNHEY and CDR2 SVGAGI. This CDR3 contains 14 residues. Trimming at V came to 7 bases and at J to 3 bases, leaving 4 bases not matched to a gene. The CDR3 reads CASKTGGANEKLFF. As DNA, the CDR3 is TGTGCCAGCAAAACAGGGGGTGCTAATGAAAAACTGTTTTTT.

The chain is built from TRBV5-4 and TRBJ2-7; D is perhaps TRBD2 (6 bases). There are 15 residues in the CDR3. The germline gives CDR1 SGHNT, CDR2 YYREEE (reference sequence). The V end was cut by 0 bases, the J end by 6 bases, with 16 bases between. The CDR3 loop reads CASSLDPGVNREQYF. In nucleotides, the CDR3 is TGTGCCAGCAGCTTGGATCCGGGAGTTAATCGCGAGCAGTACTTC.

The J gene is TRBJ1-1, the V gene TRBV10-3; a weak D match, TRBD1 (5 bases). Germline values: CDR1 ENHRY, CDR2 SYGVKD. V lost 4 bases and J 8 bases, leaving 8 bases between the germline ends. The CDR3 length is 11 residues. The CDR3 spells CAISGHREAFF. DNA for the CDR3: TGTGCCATCAGTGGTCACAGGGAAGCTTTCTTT.

The J gene is TRBJ2-7, the V gene TRBV5-1; D is possibly TRBD1 or TRBD2 (5 bases each). Deletions cut 4 bases from V and 3 bases from J, with 14 bases between. The length of the CDR3 is 14 residues. Per germline, CDR1 SGHRS and CDR2 YFSETQ. Written as DNA, the CDR3 is TGCGCCAGCAGCGACGATATGGGGGTCTACGAGCAGTACTTC. Translating it yields CASSDDMGVYEQYF. Using reference TRBV5-1 and TRBJ2-7 for the parts outside the CDR3, the full variable domain is KAGVTQTPRYLIKTRGQQVTLSCSPISGHRSVSWYQQTPGQGLQFLFEYFSETQRNKGNFPGRFSGRQFSNSRSEMNVSTLELGDSALYLCASSDDMGVYEQYFGPGTRLTVT.

The rearrangement uses TRBV7-2 and TRBJ2-4, with 7 bases identical to TRBD2. The CDR3 covers 17 residues. With V trimmed by 1 base and J by 3 bases, 9 bases remained unmatched. The germline CDR1 and CDR2 sequences are SGHTA and FQGNSA. The CDR3 nucleotides read TGTGCCAGCAGCTTAGGAGGGAGGGTAGACTACAAAAACATTCAGTACTTC. Its protein is CASSLGGRVDYKNIQYF.

This clone occurred a few times. The chain links TRBV7-9 to TRBJ1-6, with D unclear. Germline-derived CDR1 and CDR2 are SEHNR and FQNEAQ (reference sequence). Trimming took 3 bases from V and 7 from J, leaving 7 bases between them. The CDR3 spans 13 residues. CDR3 sequence (DNA): TGTGCCAGCAGCTTTCCGGGAAATTCACCCCTCCACTTT. This codes for CASSFPGNSPLHF.

This clone appeared a few times. The genes are TRBV5-6 and TRBJ2-7; 16 bases map to TRBD2. Germline CDR1 SGHDT, CDR2 YYEEEE. Trimming took 3 bases from V and 2 from J; bases not matched to a gene: 2. This CDR3 is built from 16 residues. In DNA form, the CDR3 reads TGTGCCAGCAGCTGGGGGACTAGCGGGAGGGCCTACGAGCAGTACTTC. This codes for CASSWGTSGRAYEQYF.

The chain recombines TRBV7-3 with TRBJ2-5; D is possibly TRBD1 or TRBD2 (7 bases each). From germline, CDR1 is SGHTA and CDR2 FQGTGA. V was shortened by 4 bases and J by 5 bases, with 17 bases between the two germline ends. The CDR3 sequence is 15 residues long. CDR3 residues: CASSSSGTAGETQYF. The CDR3 coding sequence is TGTGCCAGCAGCTCCTCCGGGACAGCGGGGGAGACCCAGTACTTC.

This clone is medium-sized in the sample. The V call is TRBV5-1, the J call TRBJ2-7; D perhaps matches TRBD2 (5 bases). From germline, CDR1 is SGHRS and CDR2 YFSETQ. The CDR3 totals 14 residues. Trimming shortened V by 4 bases and J by 4 bases, and 15 bases separated the two germline ends. This CDR3 is CASSPPDRGYEQYF. Here the CDR3 DNA reads TGCGCCAGCAGCCCCCCGGACCGAGGGTACGAGCAGTACTTC.

This clone has just one count. This chain uses TRBV2 with TRBJ1-2; no clear D gene. The CDR3 sequence is 11 residues long. The germline gives CDR1 SNHLY, CDR2 FYNNEI. Trimming pared 4 bases from V and 6 bases from J, leaving 6 bases between. The CDR3 loop is CASSVGNGYTF. In nucleotides, the CDR3 is TGTGCCAGCAGTGTCGGGAATGGCTACACCTTC.

This chain joins TRBV5-6 and TRBJ2-1; D perhaps matches TRBD2 (5 bases). Germline V CDR1 and CDR2: SGHDT, YYEEEE. This CDR3 has 12 amino acids. Trimming removed 10 bases at V and 3 bases at J, with 11 bases between. In DNA form, the CDR3 reads TGTGCCTCAGGCCGGGGCTACAATGAGCAGTTCTTC. Translating it yields CASGRGYNEQFF.

J is TRBJ1-5 and V is TRBV5-5; no firm D call. From germline, CDR1 is SGHKS and CDR2 YYEKEE (reference sequence). CDR3 length: 15 residues. The V gene lost 0 bases and the J gene lost 7 bases, with 14 bases spanning the gap. CDR3 residues: CASSLVGVPGQPQHF. For the CDR3, the DNA is TGTGCCAGCAGCTTGGTAGGAGTCCCGGGGCAGCCCCAGCATTTT.

This clone is deemed large. The genes are TRBV5-1 and TRBJ1-2, with 9 bases that match TRBD1. J was trimmed by 4 bases and V by 7 bases; bases with no gene match: 14. Per the germline V gene, CDR1 is SGHRS and CDR2 is YFSETQ. The CDR3 is made up of 16 amino acids. CDR3: CASAPTRDRAVYGYTF. The CDR3 DNA reads TGCGCCAGCGCTCCAACCCGGGACAGGGCCGTCTATGGCTACACCTTC.

V usage is TRBV4-3 and J usage is TRBJ1-3, with TRBD1 identical over 11 bases. The V and J ends lost 1 base and 4 bases, in that order; junction bases with no gene match: 3. The CDR3 spans 16 residues. Germline V gene lookup returns CDR1 LGHNA and CDR2 YSLEER. The CDR3 is CASSQGTGGQGNTIYF. As DNA, the CDR3 is TGCGCCAGCAGCCAAGGGACAGGGGGCCAGGGAAACACCATATATTTT.

The chain uses TRBV7-9 and TRBJ1-2; D possibly corresponds to TRBD1 (6 bases). With 1 base removed from V and 6 bases from J, the gap between germline ends came to 9 bases. This CDR3 contains 13 residues. Germline V lookup: CDR1 SEHNR, CDR2 FQNEAQ (reference sequence). The CDR3 DNA reads TGTGCCAGCAGCTTAGTCAGGGACAATGGCTACACCTTC. Its protein is CASSLVRDNGYTF.

This clone is deemed large (0.1 to 1%). The chain joins TRBV28 to TRBJ2-3, with 7 bases aligning to TRBD2. The germline gives CDR1 MDHEN, CDR2 SYDVKM. The CDR3 covers 13 residues. The junction had 5 bases not matched to a gene; V was cut back by 2 bases and J by 9 bases. The chain's CDR3 is CASSLQGAGTQYF. DNA for the CDR3: TGTGCCAGCAGTTTACAGGGAGCGGGAACGCAGTATTTT.

J is TRBJ2-5 and V is TRBV6-1, with D maybe TRBD2 (5 bases). Germline loops: CDR1 MNHNS, CDR2 SASEGT. The CDR3 has 16 amino acids. V shed 3 bases and J shed 0 bases, with 14 bases lying between them. This CDR3 reads CASSEGSGPYQETQYF. For the CDR3, the DNA is TGTGCCAGCAGTGAGGGGAGCGGCCCCTACCAAGAGACCCAGTACTTC.

This rearrangement joins TRBV9 to TRBJ1-3; possible D gene TRBD1, 5 bases. Per germline, CDR1 SGDLS and CDR2 YYNGEE. V was shortened by 3 bases and J by 4 bases, with 11 bases between the two germline ends. CDR3 length: 14 residues. The chain's CDR3 is CASSARGEGNTIYF. In nucleotides, the CDR3 is TGTGCCAGCAGCGCCCGAGGGGAGGGAAACACCATATATTTT.

The chain has TRBV27 and TRBJ1-2; D is perhaps TRBD1 (5 bases). In germline, CDR1 is MNHEY, CDR2 SMNVEV (reference sequence). The CDR3 consists of 13 residues. V lost 2 bases, J lost 8 bases, and 12 bases lay in between. The chain's CDR3 is CASSLRGPRGYTF. CDR3 in DNA: TGTGCCAGCAGTTTACGGGGCCCGAGGGGCTACACCTTC.

The chain uses TRBV5-1 and TRBJ1-1; D is possibly TRBD1 (6 bases). Germline CDR1 and CDR2: SGHRS and YFSETQ. CDR3 length equals 11 residues. Trimming pared 4 bases from V and 8 bases from J, leaving 9 bases between. CDR3 protein: CASSLDREAFF. In DNA form, the CDR3 reads TGCGCCAGCAGCCTAGACAGGGAAGCTTTCTTT.

This clone is large. The rearrangement joins TRBV15 to TRBJ1-2; TRBD1 agrees at 7 bases. The CDR3 loop spans 13 amino acids. Germline values: CDR1 LNHNV, CDR2 YYDKDF (reference sequence). Trimming at V came to 2 bases and at J to 9 bases, leaving 6 bases not matched to a gene. CDR3 sequence (DNA): TGTGCCACCAGCAGATCCGACAGGGCAAGCTACACCTTC. It yields the protein CATSRSDRASYTF. Combining the CDR3 with reference TRBV15 and TRBJ1-2 gives the whole variable domain DAMVIQNPRYQVTQFGKPVTLSCSQTLNHNVMYWYQQKSSQAPKLLFHYYDKDFNNEADTPDNFQSRRPNTSFCFLDIRSPGLGDTAMYLCATSRSDRASYTFGSGTRLTVV.